This record concerns one TCR beta chain sequence. Its antigen is undetermined. The protocol was immunoSEQ multiplex PCR, while the TCRdb copy is restricted to in-frame clones and leaves out a portion. The table has about 12,000 clones, about 90% seen once. The sample's time point: week 3, after first cycle of checkpoint inhibitor. Sampling occurred pretreatment (T0) and at week 3 (W3), after cycle one of checkpoint blockade. Prior systemic cancer therapy, immunosuppressant use and other active malignancies excluded patients. The data originate from a study of blood T cell dynamics during melanoma immunotherapy. Study findings and constraints: It remained unknown if the driving T cell clones were melanoma-specific.

V lost 0 bases and J 13 bases, leaving 10 bases between the germline ends. The CDR3 extends over 11 amino acids. Germline CDR1 and CDR2: SQVTM and ANQGSEA. The source is a human donor with melanoma. The rearrangement joins TRBV29-1 to TRBJ2-1; D gene uncertain. This material consisted of effector memory CD8+ T cells from blood, taken from a patient treated with checkpoint blockade. This chain's CDR3 is CSVEDLLLQFF. DNA of the CDR3: TGCAGCGTTGAAGACTTACTCCTTCAGTTCTTC.